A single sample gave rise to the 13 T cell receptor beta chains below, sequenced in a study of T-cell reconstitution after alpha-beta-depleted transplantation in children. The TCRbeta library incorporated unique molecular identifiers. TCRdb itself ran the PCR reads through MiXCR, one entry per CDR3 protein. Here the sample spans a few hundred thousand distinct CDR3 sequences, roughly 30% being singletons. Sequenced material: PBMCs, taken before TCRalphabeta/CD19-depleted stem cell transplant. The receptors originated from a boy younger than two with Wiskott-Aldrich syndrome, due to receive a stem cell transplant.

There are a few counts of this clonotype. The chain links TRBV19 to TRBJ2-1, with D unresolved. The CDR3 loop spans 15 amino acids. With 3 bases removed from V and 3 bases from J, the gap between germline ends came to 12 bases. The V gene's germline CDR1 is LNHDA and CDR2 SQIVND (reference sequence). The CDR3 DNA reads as TGTGCCAGTAGTATTACGCGTAAGCTCTACAATGAGCAGTTCTTC. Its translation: CASSITRKLYNEQFF.

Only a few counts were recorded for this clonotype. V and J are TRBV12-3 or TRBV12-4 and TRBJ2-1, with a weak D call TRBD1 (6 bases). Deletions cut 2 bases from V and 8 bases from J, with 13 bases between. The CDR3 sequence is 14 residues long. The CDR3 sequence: CASSLKTGSHEQFF. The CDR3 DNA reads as TGTGCCAGCAGTTTAAAAACAGGGAGCCATGAGCAGTTCTTC.

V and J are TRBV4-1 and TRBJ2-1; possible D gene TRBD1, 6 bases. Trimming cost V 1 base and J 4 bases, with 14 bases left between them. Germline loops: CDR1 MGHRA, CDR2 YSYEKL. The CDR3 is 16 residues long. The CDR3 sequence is CASSQGWGLRYNEQFF. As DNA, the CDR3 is TGCGCCAGCAGCCAAGGTTGGGGGCTTAGATACAATGAGCAGTTCTTC.

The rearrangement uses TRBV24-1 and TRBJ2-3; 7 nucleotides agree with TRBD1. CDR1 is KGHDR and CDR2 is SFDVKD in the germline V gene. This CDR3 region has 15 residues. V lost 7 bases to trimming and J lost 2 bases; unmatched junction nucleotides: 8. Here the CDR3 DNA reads TGTGCCACCAGCCCAACGGGACAGATCACAGATACGCAGTATTTT. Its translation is CATSPTGQITDTQYF.

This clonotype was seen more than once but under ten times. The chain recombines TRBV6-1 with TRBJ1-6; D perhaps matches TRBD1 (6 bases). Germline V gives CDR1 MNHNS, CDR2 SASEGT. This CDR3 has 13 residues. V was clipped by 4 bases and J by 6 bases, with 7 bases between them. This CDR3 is CASSGTANSPLHF. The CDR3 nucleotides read TGTGCCAGCAGTGGGACAGCTAATTCACCCCTCCACTTT.

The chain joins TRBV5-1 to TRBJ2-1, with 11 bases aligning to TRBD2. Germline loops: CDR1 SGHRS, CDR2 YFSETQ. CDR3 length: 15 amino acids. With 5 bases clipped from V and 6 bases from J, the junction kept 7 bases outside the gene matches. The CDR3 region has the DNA TGCGCCAGCAGGGCCCCGGGACTAGCGGTCAATGAGCAGTTCTTC. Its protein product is CASRAPGLAVNEQFF. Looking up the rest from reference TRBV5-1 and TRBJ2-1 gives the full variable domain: KAGVTQTPRYLIKTRGQQVTLSCSPISGHRSVSWYQQTPGQGLQFLFEYFSETQRNKGNFPGRFSGRQFSNSRSEMNVSTLELGDSALYLCASRAPGLAVNEQFFGPGTRLTVL.

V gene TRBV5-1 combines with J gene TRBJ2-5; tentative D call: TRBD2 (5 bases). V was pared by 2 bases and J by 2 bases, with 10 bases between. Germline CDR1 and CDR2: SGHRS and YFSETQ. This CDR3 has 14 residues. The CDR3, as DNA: TGCGCCAGCAGCTTTGGGCGGGCGCAAGAGACCCAGTACTTC. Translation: CASSFGRAQETQYF.

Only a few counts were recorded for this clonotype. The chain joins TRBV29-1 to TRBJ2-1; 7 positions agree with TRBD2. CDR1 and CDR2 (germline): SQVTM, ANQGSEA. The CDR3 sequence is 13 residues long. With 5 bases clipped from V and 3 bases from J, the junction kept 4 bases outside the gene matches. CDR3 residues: CSVTRDYYNEQFF. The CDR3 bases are TGCAGCGTTACTCGGGACTACTACAATGAGCAGTTCTTC.

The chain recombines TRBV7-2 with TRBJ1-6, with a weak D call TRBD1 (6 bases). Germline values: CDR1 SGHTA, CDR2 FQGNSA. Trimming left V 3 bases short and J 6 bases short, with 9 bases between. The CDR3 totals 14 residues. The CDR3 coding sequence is TGTGCCAGCAGCTTTAGGGGGGCTAATTCACCCCTCCACTTT. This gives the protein CASSFRGANSPLHF.

The CDR3 sequence is CATSDPTKDEQFF. CDR3 DNA: TGTGCCACCAGTGACCCCACCAAAGATGAGCAGTTCTTC. This chain links TRBV24-1 with TRBJ2-1; D gene uncertain. The CDR3 has 13 residues. V lost 4 bases and J 8 bases, leaving 11 bases between the germline ends. Germline loops: CDR1 KGHDR, CDR2 SFDVKD.

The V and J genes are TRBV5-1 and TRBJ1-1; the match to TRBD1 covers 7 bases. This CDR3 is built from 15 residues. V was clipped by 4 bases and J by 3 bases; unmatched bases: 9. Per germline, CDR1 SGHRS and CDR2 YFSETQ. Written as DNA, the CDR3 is TGCGCCAGCAGCCTTCGGTCAGGGGGGGACACTGAAGCTTTCTTT. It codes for CASSLRSGGDTEAFF. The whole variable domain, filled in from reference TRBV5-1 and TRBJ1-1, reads KAGVTQTPRYLIKTRGQQVTLSCSPISGHRSVSWYQQTPGQGLQFLFEYFSETQRNKGNFPGRFSGRQFSNSRSEMNVSTLELGDSALYLCASSLRSGGDTEAFFGQGTRLTVV.

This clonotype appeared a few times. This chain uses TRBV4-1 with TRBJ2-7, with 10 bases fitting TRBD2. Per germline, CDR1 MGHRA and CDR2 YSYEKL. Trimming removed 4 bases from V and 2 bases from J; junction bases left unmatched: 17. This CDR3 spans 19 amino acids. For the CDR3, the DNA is TGCGCCAGCAGCCGAATAGGATCTCGACTAGCGGGTCGAACCTACGAGCAGTACTTC. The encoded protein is CASSRIGSRLAGRTYEQYF.

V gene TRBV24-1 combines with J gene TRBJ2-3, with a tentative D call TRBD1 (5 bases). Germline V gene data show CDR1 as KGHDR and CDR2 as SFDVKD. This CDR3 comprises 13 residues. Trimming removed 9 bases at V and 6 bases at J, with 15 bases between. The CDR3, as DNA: TGTGCCACCGGTAGTGCAGGGTTTGATACGCAGTATTTT. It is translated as CATGSAGFDTQYF.